This T cell receptor (beta chain) is drawn from a study of blood T cells in healthy people across ages. Regarding the study as a whole: One million T cells yielded diversity estimates that were considered underestimates. Roughly linear declines in TCR beta diversity per million T cells occurred with age.

Remarks on this clonotype: Its antigen is as yet unknown.

Trimming took 3 bases from V and 0 from J, leaving 15 bases between them. The germline V gene has CDR1 LNHNV and CDR2 YYDKDF (reference sequence). The CDR3 totals 16 residues. The second PCR ran about 6 to 12 cycles with a sample-barcoded 5' primer and J-beta primers. Tags on each cDNA molecule came from a template-switch adaptor with 12 random nucleotides. TCRdb fed the 5' RACE reads into MiXCR, producing one record per CDR3 protein. The sample yields over 600,000 distinct CDR3 sequences, 46% seen once. V is TRBV15 and J is TRBJ2-7, with D uncertain. This clonotype was sampled from a man aged 80 or over in good health. Sequencing input: blood. The CDR3 loop reads CATSSPPGGYSYEQYF. The CDR3, as DNA: TGTGCCACCAGCAGTCCGCCGGGTGGTTACTCCTACGAGCAGTACTTC.